The source of this T cell receptor beta chain is a study of CD8 T cells in Susac syndrome. Germline V CDR1 and CDR2: SGHDN, FVKESK. V lost 3 bases to trimming and J lost 8 bases, with 22 bases between them. The CDR3 is 17 amino acids. From blood CD8+ and CD4+ T cells, TCR beta sequences were generated. The RNA, about 0.45 to 1 ug, was put through reverse transcription using random hexamers. An immunoSEQ multiplex PCR amplified TCR beta CDR3 over 54 Vbeta and 13 Jbeta. TCRdb reprocessed the immunoSEQ multiplex PCR reads via MiXCR and lists one record per CDR3 protein. The sample has about 280,000 distinct CDR3 sequences; roughly 84% are singletons. This clonotype was seen just once.

Sample: CD8+ T cells from PBMCs. The TCR sequence derives from a human donor with multiple sclerosis. The rearrangement joins TRBV14 to TRBJ2-2; no definite D call. DNA for the CDR3: TGTGCCAGCAGCCAGGGGTTTCAGAGTACCCTCCGGGGGGAGCTGTTTTTT. Amino acid sequence: CASSQGFQSTLRGELFF.